These 27 T cell receptor beta chains were sequenced from one sample in a study of identical twins. TCRdb re-called the 5' RACE reads with MiXCR, one entry per CDR3 protein. This sample yields hundreds of thousands of distinct CDR3 sequences, of which about 12% are seen a single time; 1.5% to 2% belongs to the top ten. The same specimen was also included in a second study, on yellow fever vaccine responses in identical twins.

Source material: PBMCs. Receptors originate from a woman aged 18-29 years in good health.

The chain is built from TRBV7-6 and TRBJ2-7; 7 nucleotides line up with TRBD1. The germline V gene has CDR1 SGHVS and CDR2 FNYEAQ. The CDR3 extends over 14 amino acids. The trim removed 5 bases at V and 3 bases at J, leaving 7 bases unmatched. The CDR3 DNA follows: TGTGCCAGCAGCCAACACCGGGACAGCTACGAGCAGTACTTC. Translated, it gives CASSQHRDSYEQYF.

The V call is TRBV29-1, the J call TRBJ2-5; 10 bases map to TRBD2. CDR3 size: 17 residues. Germline V gives CDR1 SQVTM, CDR2 ANQGSEA. The V segment lost 1 base and the J segment 0 bases; nucleotides outside the gene matches: 8. The CDR3 DNA sequence: TGCAGCGTTGAAGGTGTAGCGGGGGGCCCGTACCAAGAGACCCAGTACTTC. Amino acids: CSVEGVAGGPYQETQYF. Using reference TRBV29-1 and TRBJ2-5 for the parts outside the CDR3, the full variable domain is SAVISQKPSRDICQRGTSLTIQCQVDSQVTMMFWYRQQPGQSLTLIATANQGSEATYESGFVIDKFPISRPNLTFSTLTVSNMSPEDSSIYLCSVEGVAGGPYQETQYFGPGTRLLVL.

This clonotype was observed a handful of times. The chain couples TRBV4-2 to TRBJ1-5; a weak D match, TRBD1 (5 bases). The CDR3 sequence is 15 residues long. V gave up 4 bases and J gave up 4 bases, with 14 bases separating them. From germline, CDR1 is LGHNA and CDR2 YNFKEQ. CDR3 nucleotides: TGTGCCAGCAGCCCTTCGGGGACCCTTAATCAGCCCCAGCATTTT. It codes for CASSPSGTLNQPQHF.

This clonotype appeared a few times. V is TRBV6-1 and J is TRBJ1-3; D is perhaps TRBD1 (5 bases). The CDR3 covers 15 residues. Trimming took off 9 bases at V and 0 bases at J, with 15 bases between the two ends. Germline V gene lookup returns CDR1 MNHNS and CDR2 SASEGT. CDR3 sequence (DNA): TGTGCCAGTAGCTTGGGACTCAACTCTGGAAACACCATATATTTT. Protein product: CASSLGLNSGNTIYF.

This clonotype appeared a few times. The CDR3 protein is CASSFGDVVQTQYF. The CDR3 nucleotides are TGTGCCAGCAGTTTCGGGGACGTTGTCCAGACCCAGTACTTC. The chain combines TRBV12-3 or TRBV12-4 with TRBJ2-5, with D perhaps matching TRBD1 or TRBD2 (5 bases each). This CDR3 region has 14 residues. The V end lost 3 bases, the J end lost 6 bases, and 14 bases lay between the germline ends.

V is TRBV4-2 and J is TRBJ1-5; maybe TRBD1 (5 bases). CDR3 length: 17 amino acids. The germline V gene encodes CDR1 LGHNA and CDR2 YNFKEQ. V was clipped by 1 base and J by 0 bases, with 13 bases between them. In DNA form, the CDR3 reads TGTGCCAGCAGCCAAGCTCAGGGAGGTTATAGCAATCAGCCCCAGCATTTT. It codes for CASSQAQGGYSNQPQHF.

The genes are TRBV11-2 and TRBJ2-7; 7 nucleotides line up with TRBD2. The V segment lost 0 bases and the J segment 3 bases; nucleotides outside the gene matches: 14. This CDR3 contains 18 residues. CDR1 and CDR2 (germline): SGHAT, FQNNGV. This chain's CDR3 is CASSLDRFGGIGFYEQYV. Written as DNA, the CDR3 is TGTGCCAGCAGCTTAGATCGTTTCGGGGGGATTGGGTTCTACGAGCAGTACGTC.

In this sample, this clonotype turned up a few times. The V call is TRBV7-8, the J call TRBJ2-1; tentatively, D is TRBD2 (5 bases). V was pared by 8 bases and J by 5 bases, with 10 bases between. Germline V gene lookup returns CDR1 SGHVS and CDR2 FQNEAQ. This CDR3 is built from 12 residues. The CDR3 sequence is CASERADNEQFF. In nucleotides, the CDR3 is TGTGCCAGCGAGAGGGCAGACAATGAGCAGTTCTTC. The full variable domain, with the rest looked up from reference TRBV7-8 and TRBJ2-1, is GAGVSQSPRYKVAKRGQDVALRCDPISGHVSLFWYQQALGQGPEFLTYFQNEAQLDKSGLPSDRFFAERPEGSVSTLKIQRTQQEDSAVYLCASERADNEQFFGPGTRLTVL.

The V gene is TRBV7-9, the J gene TRBJ2-1; possibly TRBD1 for D (5 bases). The CDR3 length is 15 residues. The V gene lost 2 bases and the J gene lost 2 bases, with 10 bases spanning the gap. In germline, CDR1 is SEHNR, CDR2 FQNEAQ (reference sequence). The CDR3 region is CASSLLDTAYNEQFF. The CDR3 bases are TGTGCCAGCAGCTTACTGGACACTGCCTACAATGAGCAGTTCTTC. Full variable domain (rest looked up from reference TRBV7-9 and TRBJ2-1): DTGVSQNPRHKITKRGQNVTFRCDPISEHNRLYWYRQTLGQGPEFLTYFQNEAQLEKSRLLSDRFSAERPKGSFSTLEIQRTEQGDSAMYLCASSLLDTAYNEQFFGPGTRLTVL.

This clonotype showed up many times. The rearrangement uses TRBV12-3 or TRBV12-4 and TRBJ2-1; 7 bases are a match to TRBD1. Unmatched junction bases numbered 11, after V lost 5 bases and J lost 7 bases. The CDR3 contains 15 residues. CDR3 nucleotides: TGTGCCAGCAGTAACCACGGGACAGCAGGGAATGAGCAGTTCTTC. Amino acid sequence: CASSNHGTAGNEQFF.

This clonotype was counted only a few times. The chain uses TRBV6-1 and TRBJ1-1; D is uncertain. Deletions cut 5 bases from V and 3 bases from J, with 10 bases between. The CDR3 length is 13 residues. The germline V gene encodes CDR1 MNHNS and CDR2 SASEGT. CDR3 amino acids: CASSKEIYTEAFF. The CDR3 DNA reads as TGTGCCAGCAGTAAGGAGATTTACACTGAAGCTTTCTTT.

This clonotype showed up just a few times. The rearrangement joins TRBV12-3 or TRBV12-4 to TRBJ1-2; D is unclear. There are 13 residues in the CDR3. Trimming removed 7 bases at V and 8 bases at J, with 17 bases between. DNA of the CDR3: TGTGCCAGCACCCTAAGGGCTCTCTACGGCTACACCTTC. It yields the protein CASTLRALYGYTF.

The chain employs TRBV7-6 and TRBJ2-5; 14 nucleotides agree with TRBD2. Germline CDR1 reads SGHVS; CDR2 reads FNYEAQ. V shed 5 bases, J shed 4 bases, and the junction held 12 bases outside the gene matches. The CDR3 has 18 residues. CDR3 sequence: CASSIRLAGGIVVETQYF. CDR3 DNA: TGTGCCAGCAGCATAAGACTAGCGGGGGGGATTGTTGTAGAGACCCAGTACTTC. The entire variable domain, with the rest obtained from reference TRBV7-6 and TRBJ2-5, is as follows: GAGVSQSPRYKVTKRGQDVALRCDPISGHVSLYWYRQALGQGPEFLTYFNYEAQQDKSGLPNDRFSAERPEGSISTLTIQRTEQRDSAMYRCASSIRLAGGIVVETQYFGPGTRLLVL.

The table lists this clonotype with many counts. This chain uses TRBV5-1 with TRBJ1-2, with 7 bases fitting TRBD1. Germline trimming cut 6 bases from V and 4 bases from J; bases unmatched to any gene: 12. CDR1 SGHRS and CDR2 YFSETQ come from the germline V gene. CDR3 length: 15 amino acids. The CDR3 coding sequence is TGCGCCAGCACCTCGGACAGGCGGGGTGCCTATGGCTACACCTTC. This codes for CASTSDRRGAYGYTF.

The chain has TRBV24-1 and TRBJ2-5; D is unresolved. V lost 4 bases to trimming and J lost 0 bases, with 8 bases between them. This CDR3 contains 14 residues. Germline V gene data show CDR1 as KGHDR and CDR2 as SFDVKD. Written as DNA, the CDR3 is TGTGCCACCAGTGACGCAAGGTACCAAGAGACCCAGTACTTC. It specifies CATSDARYQETQYF.

This clonotype was counted ten times or more. V gene TRBV3-1 combines with J gene TRBJ2-2; 8 nucleotides align to TRBD2. With V trimmed by 2 bases and J by 6 bases, 17 bases remained unmatched. In germline, CDR1 is LGHDT, CDR2 YNNKEL (reference sequence). This CDR3 contains 19 residues. CDR3 region: CASSQRYPERELFAGELFF. The CDR3 DNA is TGTGCCAGCAGCCAAAGATACCCGGAGCGGGAGCTATTCGCCGGGGAGCTGTTTTTT.

This clonotype showed up just a few times. The gene calls are TRBV5-1 and TRBJ2-3; D is unresolved. The germline V and J ends were trimmed by 4 bases and 7 bases, with 13 bases remaining between them. The germline V gene encodes CDR1 SGHRS and CDR2 YFSETQ. The CDR3 has 13 residues. Here the CDR3 reads CASSTEEPHTQYF. CDR3 nucleotides: TGCGCCAGCAGCACTGAAGAACCCCATACGCAGTATTTT.

This chain joins TRBV20-1 and TRBJ2-4; the match to TRBD2 covers 7 bases. Germline V gene data show CDR1 as DFQATT and CDR2 as SNEGSKA (reference sequence). Unmatched junction bases numbered 1, after V lost 1 base and J lost 7 bases. The CDR3 has 12 residues. The CDR3 protein is CSARGEGNIQYF. CDR3 bases: TGCAGTGCTAGAGGGGAGGGGAACATTCAGTACTTC.

A few counts support this clonotype. The CDR3 reads CASSSPTGVEKLFF. The CDR3 DNA reads TGTGCCAGCAGTTCCCCGACAGGAGTAGAAAAACTGTTTTTT. V gene TRBV28 combines with J gene TRBJ1-4; tentatively, D is TRBD1 (6 bases). This CDR3 is 14 amino acids long. Trimming removed 4 bases at V and 8 bases at J, with 14 bases between. The V gene's germline CDR1 is MDHEN and CDR2 SYDVKM.

A note on this clonotype: One end of the junction varies from germline; a read error may be responsible. V gene TRBV18 combines with J gene TRBJ2-7, with 7 nucleotides matching TRBD2. Germline V lookup: CDR1 KGHSH, CDR2 LQKENI. The CDR3 covers 14 residues. This CDR3 reads CASSPPGTIFEQYF. Written as DNA, the CDR3 is TGTGCCAGCTCTCCACCCGGGACTATCTTCGAGCAGTACTTC.

This clonotype has just a few counts. The J gene is TRBJ2-4, the V gene TRBV5-6; 10 nucleotides line up with TRBD1. Germline trimming cut 2 bases from V and 9 bases from J; bases unmatched to any gene: 5. The CDR3 is made up of 14 amino acids. The germline V gene has CDR1 SGHDT and CDR2 YYEEEE. The CDR3 DNA reads TGTGCCAGCAGCTTAGGACAGGGGGGTAGCATTCAGTACTTC. Protein sequence: CASSLGQGGSIQYF. Using reference TRBV5-6 and TRBJ2-4 for the parts outside the CDR3, the full variable domain is DAGVTQSPTHLIKTRGQQVTLRCSPKSGHDTVSWYQQALGQGPQFIFQYYEEEERQRGNFPDRFSGHQFPNYSSELNVNALLLGDSALYLCASSLGQGGSIQYFGAGTRLSVL.

Points on this clonotype: Possible read error: a much larger clone is one base away. The chain uses TRBV6-5 and TRBJ2-3; weak D call: TRBD1 (5 bases). This CDR3 contains 11 residues. Germline CDR1 and CDR2: MNHEY and SVGAGI. The CDR3 DNA is TGTGTCAGCAGTACAGGAGATACGCAGTATTTT. Translated, it gives CVSSTGDTQYF.

This clonotype came up many times. The chain combines TRBV10-2 with TRBJ2-3; 11 bases are shared with TRBD1. After removal of 6 bases from V and 5 bases from J, the junction contained 16 bases not matched to a gene. The CDR3 consists of 18 residues. Per germline, CDR1 WSHSY and CDR2 SAAADI. The CDR3 is CASSPSVVRDRGEDTQYF. CDR3 in DNA: TGCGCCAGCAGCCCGAGTGTAGTCCGGGACAGGGGGGAAGATACGCAGTATTTT.

The chain recombines TRBV29-1 with TRBJ2-3; D might be TRBD2 (5 bases). The CDR3 sequence is 17 residues long. Germline V gene lookup returns CDR1 SQVTM and CDR2 ANQGSEA. Trimming pared 3 bases from V and 4 bases from J, leaving 23 bases between. The DNA for the CDR3 is TGCAGCGTTGAGGTGGTCGCGGGCGGCCGGTGGCCAGATACGCAGTATTTT. Its translation is CSVEVVAGGRWPDTQYF.

The chain employs TRBV28 and TRBJ1-1; no clear D gene. V was shortened by 3 bases and J by 8 bases, with 16 bases between the two germline ends. Germline lookup yields CDR1 MDHEN and CDR2 SYDVKM. The CDR3 contains 14 residues. The CDR3 spells CASSFDTSYSEAFF. The CDR3 DNA reads as TGTGCCAGCAGTTTTGACACGTCCTACTCAGAAGCTTTCTTT.

The chain joins TRBV12-3 or TRBV12-4 to TRBJ1-1; D may be TRBD1 (5 bases). The CDR3 is 13 residues long. V dropped 6 bases and J dropped 2 bases, with 10 bases sitting between them. The CDR3 nucleotides read TGTGCCAGCAGCACACAGGCTAACACTGAAGCTTTCTTT. Translated: CASSTQANTEAFF.

This clonotype was observed a handful of times. The CDR3 sequence: CASSLDQGFHEQYF. The CDR3 DNA sequence: TGTGCCAGCAGCTTAGATCAAGGGTTCCACGAGCAGTACTTC. The V call is TRBV11-2, the J call TRBJ2-7; D is unclear. Per germline, CDR1 SGHAT and CDR2 FQNNGV. V lost 0 bases and J lost 5, with 11 bases in between. This CDR3 has 14 amino acids.